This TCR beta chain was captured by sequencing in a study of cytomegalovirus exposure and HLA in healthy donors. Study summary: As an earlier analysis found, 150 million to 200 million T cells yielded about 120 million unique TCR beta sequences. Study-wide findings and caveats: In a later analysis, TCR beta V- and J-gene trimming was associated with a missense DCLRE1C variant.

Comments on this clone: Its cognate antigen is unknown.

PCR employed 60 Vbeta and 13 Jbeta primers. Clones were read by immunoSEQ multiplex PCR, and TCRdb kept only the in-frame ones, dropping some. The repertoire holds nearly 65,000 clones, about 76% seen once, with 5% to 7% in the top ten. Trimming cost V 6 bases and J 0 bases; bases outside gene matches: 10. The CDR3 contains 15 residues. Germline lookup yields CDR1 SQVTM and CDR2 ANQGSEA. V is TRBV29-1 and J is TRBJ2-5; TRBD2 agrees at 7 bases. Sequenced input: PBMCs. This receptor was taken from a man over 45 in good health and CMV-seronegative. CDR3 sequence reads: CSVLGGGTYQETQYF. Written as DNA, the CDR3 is TGCAGCGTCCTGGGCGGGGGAACGTACCAAGAGACCCAGTACTTC.